Sequencing of this TCR beta chain was carried out in a study of T cell responses to AZD1222 COVID-19 vaccine listed by TCRdb under 2021. The study in broad terms: AZD1222 recipients given second doses at about 4 weeks or at about 12 weeks were pooled, since spike-specific TCR depth and breadth were not found to differ between the two schedules. Trial participants were enrolled by age into subgroups of 18-55, 56-69 and 70-plus years, and roughly 150, 30 and 60 TCR-sequenced participants, respectively, were included in these subgroups. A total of around 240 trial participants underwent TCR sequencing, of whom about 200 had received two doses of AZD1222 and roughly 26 had received two doses of the MenACWY control vaccine.

Here is what the overall study found, with its caveats: Nearly half of unique spike-specific TCRs reportedly recognized epitopes outside regions mutated in the B.1.351 and B.1.1.7 variants. The 56-69-year group was small, and its depth increase did not reach significance, likely because of low power. Only a handful of AZD1222 recipients were SARS-CoV-2 seropositive at baseline, limiting conclusions about previously exposed vaccinees. No day 14 peak-response samples were available, so repertoires were characterized only after the peak T cell response. CD4 TCRs associated with the vaccine covered the entire spike protein, and the dominant responses were in regions 160-218 and 743-854. Spike-specific TCR breadth and depth rose significantly after two AZD1222 doses compared with day 0 and with MenACWY recipients. Participants were mostly white British, with more females than males. The authors suggested clonal diversity may have been underestimated.

The germline V gene (reference sequence) gives CDR1 as SGHNT and CDR2 as YYREEE. Relative to germline, V is missing 3 bases and J is missing 3 bases, with 6 bases of the junction outside any gene match. There are 15 amino acids in the CDR3, from cysteine to phenylalanine inclusive. Kept here is only the CDR3 DNA, which spans 45 bases and is read in frame from base 1. The CDR3 regions of human TCRbeta chains were analyzed by immunosequencing. The original pipeline was this. TCRs in the repertoires were compared against a reference library of SARS-CoV-2-specific TCRs that had been generated with the MIRA antigen-specificity platform. Breadth was defined as the fraction of unique TCRs that were SARS-CoV-2-associated, and depth was defined as the fraction of total T cells that were SARS-CoV-2-associated. Using the MIRA data, each spike-specific TCR was assigned both to the spike region to which the TCR was reactive and to a CD4 or CD8 class. Log10-transformed breadth and depth values were compared by one-way ANOVA with Sidak's multiple comparisons tests. TCRdb took over this immuneACCESS table, retaining in-frame rearrangements with V and J assigned. Such tables are incomplete; in checked studies, under half of the missing clones stem from an unresolved V gene, and the remainder is unexplained. That table furnishes V, J and clone size, whereas the DNA furnished D and trimming. The sample contains under 300,000 clones, over 90% of them found a single time. The top ten hold around 0.57% of the sample.

This specimen's time point label, per the study, means: baseline before first vaccination. Vaccinee samples were obtained from the UK trials COV001 and COV002, which included a single-blind randomized controlled phase 2/3 trial of AZD1222 (ChAdOx1 nCoV-19) in healthy adults. For TCRbeta chain sequencing, PBMC samples from trial participants were taken at day 0 and at day 28 after the second dose. In its sample, this clone was seen once. No cognate antigen has been identified for it. No per-base quality is available; no much larger clone lies one base away. Material: peripheral blood, obtained on day 0 of AZD1222 vaccination. The chain couples TRBV5-4 to TRBJ2-5, with TRBD1 identical over 9 junction bases. This sequence was found in an adult in good health. The nucleotide sequence reads as follows: TGTGCCAGCAGCTCGGGGGGACAGGGAGAAGAGACCCAGTACTTC. Translated, this gives CASSSGGQGEETQYF.